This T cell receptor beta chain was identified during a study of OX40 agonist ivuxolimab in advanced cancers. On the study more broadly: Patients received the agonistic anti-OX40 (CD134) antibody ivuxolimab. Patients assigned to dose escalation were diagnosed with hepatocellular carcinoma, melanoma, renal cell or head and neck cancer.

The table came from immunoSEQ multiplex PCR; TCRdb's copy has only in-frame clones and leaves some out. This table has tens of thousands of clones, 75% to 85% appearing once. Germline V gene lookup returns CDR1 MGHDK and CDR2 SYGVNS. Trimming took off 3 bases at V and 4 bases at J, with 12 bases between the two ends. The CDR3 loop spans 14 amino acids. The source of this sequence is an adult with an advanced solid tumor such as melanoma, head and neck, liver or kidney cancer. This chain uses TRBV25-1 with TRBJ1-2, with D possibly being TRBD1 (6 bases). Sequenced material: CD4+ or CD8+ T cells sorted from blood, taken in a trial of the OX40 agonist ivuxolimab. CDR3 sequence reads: CASSDGQIGYGYTF. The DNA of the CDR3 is TGTGCCAGCAGTGACGGACAGATCGGCTATGGCTACACCTTC.